This TCR beta chain was sequenced in a study of T cell responses to AZD1222 COVID-19 vaccine. On the study more broadly: Analysis merged second doses at about 4 or about 12 weeks.

This CDR3 is 19 amino acids long. CDR1 is SSHAT and CDR2 is FNYEAQ in the germline V gene (reference sequence). The J segment lost 4 bases and the V segment lost 5 bases, leaving 17 bases of the junction unmatched. Only in-frame clones appear in the TCRdb table, and some are missing; sequencing was by immunoSEQ multiplex PCR. The table lists some 19,000 clones, 70% to 85% of them singletons. Study outcomes and limitations: Baseline seropositivity occurred in only a handful of AZD1222 recipients. Increases in Spike-specific TCR breadth and depth were seen after two AZD1222 doses. CD4 TCRs covered the whole spike, strongest at regions 160-218 and 743-854.

A note on this clone: Its antigen is as yet unknown.

The receptor was derived from an adult in good health. Sample: peripheral blood, taken on day 0 of AZD1222 vaccination. The rearrangement uses TRBV7-7 and TRBJ2-2, with 9 bases that match TRBD2. CDR3 DNA: TGTGCCAGCAGCCTTTCCTCTAGCGGGGAACCCTCGGGCACCGGGGAGCTGTTTTTT. As protein: CASSLSSSGEPSGTGELFF. Full variable domain (remainder filled in from reference TRBV7-7 and TRBJ2-2): GAGVSQSPRYKVTKRGQDVTLRCDPISSHATLYWYQQALGQGPEFLTYFNYEAQPDKSGLPSDRFSAERPEGSISTLTIQRTEQRDSAMYRCASSLSSSGEPSGTGELFFGEGSRLTVL.